This T cell receptor beta chain was captured in a study of beta chain features in type 1 diabetes. At the level of the study: What patients shared with healthy donors was a similar profile of age, gender and cell yields. Sorted cells examined across all samples numbered 85 million to 130 million.

This clone was counted a few times. Its antigen is currently unknown. Reverse transcribing all isolated RNA meant expressed TCRB transcripts were sequenced. Here immunoSEQ multiplex PCR was the method, and the copy in TCRdb shows in-frame clones only, minus some. The sample lists 30,000 or so clones, about 65% occurring once. Study-wide findings and caveats: All four CD4+ subsets of Type 1 diabetes patients contained TCRB CDR3s that were moderately but significantly shorter.

The CDR3 runs 11 residues. The V end lost 6 bases, the J end lost 5 bases, and 10 bases lay between the germline ends. From germline, CDR1 is DFQATT and CDR2 SNEGSKA (reference sequence). Sampling consisted of one heparinised blood draw per donor, averaging approximately 120 mL. Once sorted, every population was more than 95% pure. The TCR originated in a woman aged 30 to 39 with type 1 diabetes. Sequencing was performed on Tregs from blood. V and J are TRBV20-1 and TRBJ1-2; no clear D gene. The chain's CDR3 is CSAPGVYGYTF. DNA of the CDR3: TGCAGTGCCCCGGGAGTTTATGGCTACACCTTC.